The 27 T cell receptor beta chains listed next were all sequenced from one sample in a study of Graves' ophthalmopathy and Graves' hyperthyroidism (dated by TCRdb to the late 2010s). TCRdb shows the sequencer as Illumina HiSeq 2000. For repertoire sequencing, TCR beta CDR3 regions were amplified from RNA transcripts. The first round of RT-PCR was done with HTBI primers and the Qiagen OneStep RT-PCR kit, and was followed by a second round of multiplex PCR, then size selection and purification. TCRdb cleaned the public reads at Q25 with fastp, built clones with MiXCR and kept in-frame beta chains. Duplicate CDR3 protein sequences are folded into a single record with the most common DNA and genes. The sample table shows about 620,000 distinct CDR3 sequences, and about a fifth are seen once. The ten largest clones represent approximately 7% of the sample. The sequencing sample was made of peripheral blood. The receptors originated from a woman younger than 35 with stable Graves' hyperthyroidism. Some clones in this sample may be carry-over from other donors' samples. Donor details come from another sample of the same person, matched by shared clones.

This clonotype was found many times. This chain links TRBV30 with TRBJ1-5; D unresolved. The CDR3 extends over 13 amino acids. The germline V and J ends were trimmed by 0 bases and 1 base, with 4 bases remaining between them. Germline-derived CDR1 and CDR2 are GTSNPN and SVGIG (reference sequence). CDR3 nucleotide sequence: TGTGCCTGGAGTGTGACCAGCAATCAGCCCCAGCATTTT. This encodes CAWSVTSNQPQHF.

This clonotype was recorded many times. This chain connects TRBV20-1 to TRBJ2-7; no reliable D call. The germline gives CDR1 DFQATT, CDR2 SNEGSKA (reference sequence). This CDR3 region has 12 residues. With 3 bases removed from V and 6 bases from J, the gap between germline ends came to 12 bases. The CDR3 loop is CSASGPTFEQYF. The CDR3, as DNA: TGCAGTGCTAGCGGCCCCACCTTCGAGCAGTACTTC.

This chain joins TRBV7-9 and TRBJ1-5; D is possibly TRBD1 (5 bases). Trimming stripped 1 base from V and 9 bases from J, with 13 bases between. This CDR3 contains 14 residues. CDR1 and CDR2 (germline): SEHNR, FQNEAQ (reference sequence). This CDR3 is CASSLGEGRGPQHF. The CDR3 nucleotides read TGTGCCAGCAGCTTAGGAGAGGGGCGAGGGCCCCAGCATTTT.

This clonotype has at least ten counts. The chain has TRBV20-1 and TRBJ2-7; 7 bases fit TRBD1. CDR1 is DFQATT and CDR2 is SNEGSKA in the germline V gene (reference sequence). The CDR3 is 13 residues long. Trimming removed 0 bases from V and 4 bases from J; junction bases left unmatched: 3. CDR3 sequence: CSARDDRVYEQYF. In nucleotides, the CDR3 is TGCAGTGCTAGAGATGACAGGGTGTACGAGCAGTACTTC.

This clonotype came up many times. The rearrangement joins TRBV28 to TRBJ2-2; weak D call: TRBD2 (6 bases). Trimming took 3 bases from V and 5 from J, leaving 13 bases between them. Germline V gene lookup returns CDR1 MDHEN and CDR2 SYDVKM. This CDR3 is 15 amino acids long. In DNA, the CDR3 is TGTGCCAGCAGTTTCCCCCGACTAGGTACCGGGGAGCTGTTTTTT. This sequence encodes CASSFPRLGTGELFF.

The rearrangement links TRBV6-1 to TRBJ2-5; perhaps TRBD1 as D (5 bases). The length of the CDR3 is 14 residues. Between the trimmed V and J ends, which lost 4 bases and 5 bases, there was a span of 14 bases. From germline, CDR1 is MNHNS and CDR2 SASEGT. The CDR3 is CASSAVRVMETQYF. In nucleotides, the CDR3 is TGTGCCAGCAGTGCCGTCAGGGTGATGGAGACCCAGTACTTC.

This clonotype has only a few counts. The chain combines TRBV4-1 with TRBJ2-2; D ambiguous. Trimming cost V 3 bases and J 0 bases, with 20 bases left between them. From germline, CDR1 is MGHRA and CDR2 YSYEKL. The CDR3 length is 19 residues. The CDR3 reads CASSHKQKWAETNTGELFF. DNA for the CDR3: TGCGCCAGCAGCCACAAGCAAAAGTGGGCGGAGACGAACACCGGGGAGCTGTTTTTT.

This clonotype has at least ten counts. V gene TRBV7-3 combines with J gene TRBJ1-1; D is possibly TRBD1 (5 bases). This CDR3 is 14 amino acids long. V was pared by 4 bases and J by 0 bases, with 9 bases between. Germline loops: CDR1 SGHTA, CDR2 FQGTGA. The CDR3 DNA follows: TGTGCCAGCAGCTCCCAGGGCATGAACACTGAAGCTTTCTTT. Amino acid sequence: CASSSQGMNTEAFF.

The chain uses TRBV11-2 and TRBJ2-7; 12 positions match TRBD2. Germline V gene data show CDR1 as SGHAT and CDR2 as FQNNGV. V lost 1 base and J lost 4; bases outside the gene matches: 8. The CDR3 has 17 amino acids. The CDR3 DNA reads as TGTGCCAGCAGCTTAGCTCTAGCGGGAGGGCCACGTTACGAGCAGTACTTC. This gives the protein CASSLALAGGPRYEQYF.

This clonotype appeared many times. V and J are TRBV12-3 or TRBV12-4 and TRBJ2-5; maybe TRBD2 (6 bases). V was shortened by 3 bases and J by 0 bases, with 14 bases between the two germline ends. The CDR3 runs 16 residues. The CDR3 DNA is TGTGCCAGCAGTTTTGGTGGGGGAGGCAACCAAGAGACCCAGTACTTC. Its translation is CASSFGGGGNQETQYF.

The chain is built from TRBV12-3 or TRBV12-4 and TRBJ1-5; 10 bases fit TRBD1. J gave up 3 bases and V 4 bases, and 12 bases lay outside the gene matches. The CDR3 runs 18 residues. CDR3 sequence: CASSSRGTGVGSNQPQHF. The DNA of the CDR3 is TGTGCCAGCAGTTCCCGGGGGACAGGGGTGGGATCCAATCAGCCCCAGCATTTT.

About this clonotype itself: A single base separates this from a much larger clone, so it may be a read error. The rearrangement links TRBV28 to TRBJ2-7, with D perhaps assigned TRBD1 or TRBD2 (7 bases each). V lost 1 base, J lost 6 bases, and 19 bases lay in between. CDR1 is MDHEN and CDR2 is SYDVKM in the germline V gene. The CDR3 is made up of 16 amino acids. DNA for the CDR3: TGTGCCAGCAGTTTATCAGGGGGAGGGCTGTCTTGCGAGCAGTACTTC. Translation: CASSLSGGGLSCEQYF.

This clonotype was observed at least ten times. The chain joins TRBV7-4 to TRBJ2-7; 13 nucleotides line up with TRBD2. The CDR3 totals 19 residues. J gave up 3 bases and V 1 base, and 12 bases lay outside the gene matches. Germline V gene lookup returns CDR1 SGHVT and CDR2 SQSDAQ. DNA for the CDR3: TGTGCCAGCAGCTTAGTTCGACTAGCGGGAGGACGTGGGGACTACGAGCAGTACTTC. Its protein product is CASSLVRLAGGRGDYEQYF.

The chain joins TRBV10-1 to TRBJ2-7; the D gene is possibly TRBD2 (6 bases). Germline V gene data show CDR1 as WNHNN and CDR2 as SYGVQD (reference sequence). This CDR3 is 14 amino acids long. Trimming shortened V by 4 bases and J by 3 bases, and 13 bases separated the two germline ends. The CDR3 DNA reads as TGCGCCAGCAGTGGGGGGGATAGCGGCTACGAGCAGTACTTC. Translating it yields CASSGGDSGYEQYF.

Ten or more counts support this clonotype. This chain uses TRBV6-1 with TRBJ2-7; possibly TRBD1 for D (5 bases). V lost 3 bases and J lost 3, with 9 bases in between. CDR1 is MNHNS, CDR2 SASEGT, per germline. The CDR3 sequence is 13 residues long. The CDR3 bases are TGTGCCAGCAGTGAGGCCAGGGTCTACGAGCAGTACTTC. Protein: CASSEARVYEQYF.

In its sample, this clonotype was seen many times. V usage is TRBV7-3 and J usage is TRBJ2-5; 8 bases map to TRBD2. Germline trimming cut 5 bases from V and 4 bases from J; bases unmatched to any gene: 6. This CDR3 is 14 amino acids long. Germline CDR1 and CDR2: SGHTA and FQGTGA. CDR3 residues: CASSPTGGAETQYF. The CDR3 nucleotides read TGTGCCAGCAGCCCCACGGGGGGGGCAGAGACCCAGTACTTC.

The rearrangement links TRBV3-1 to TRBJ2-5; 11 nucleotides match TRBD2. Germline V gene lookup returns CDR1 LGHDT and CDR2 YNNKEL (reference sequence). The CDR3 length is 16 residues. J lost 4 bases, V lost 0 bases, and 4 bases had no gene match. The CDR3 DNA sequence: TGTGCCAGCAGCCAAGACTGGCTAGCGGGGGGAGAGACCCAGTACTTC. Encoded protein: CASSQDWLAGGETQYF.

V is TRBV7-2 and J is TRBJ1-6, with a possible D match to TRBD1 (6 bases). Germline V gene data show CDR1 as SGHTA and CDR2 as FQGNSA. Trimming took off 1 base at V and 8 bases at J, with 9 bases between the two ends. The length of the CDR3 is 14 residues. The CDR3, as DNA: TGTGCCAGCAGCTTAGAGGGACAAGATTCACCCCTCCACTTT. It is translated as CASSLEGQDSPLHF.

This clonotype has a handful of counts. This chain joins TRBV30 and TRBJ1-1; TRBD1 agrees at 11 bases. There are 13 residues in the CDR3. Germline-derived CDR1 and CDR2 are GTSNPN and SVGIG (reference sequence). With V trimmed by 3 bases and J by 6 bases, 3 bases remained unmatched. CDR3: CAWSGQGASEAFF. The CDR3 nucleotides are TGTGCCTGGAGCGGACAGGGGGCCTCTGAAGCTTTCTTT.

The rearrangement uses TRBV12-3 or TRBV12-4 and TRBJ1-6; TRBD1 might be the D (5 bases). Trimming removed 1 base at V and 7 bases at J, with 8 bases between. The CDR3 runs 14 residues. The CDR3 DNA reads TGTGCCAGCAGTTTAGAACGGACAAATTCACCCCTCCACTTT. The encoded protein is CASSLERTNSPLHF.

The table lists this clonotype with many counts. This chain uses TRBV5-1 with TRBJ1-3; D not certain. Germline V gives CDR1 SGHRS, CDR2 YFSETQ. The CDR3 runs to 16 residues. V lost 0 bases to trimming and J lost 0 bases, with 10 bases between them. Here the CDR3 reads CASSLGTVSSGNTIYF. The DNA of the CDR3 is TGCGCCAGCAGCTTGGGGACGGTTAGCTCTGGAAACACCATATATTTT.

As regards this clonotype: This may come from a read error, since a much larger clone is one base off. J is TRBJ2-7 and V is TRBV6-1; D unresolved. This CDR3 region has 14 residues. Germline V lookup: CDR1 MNHNS, CDR2 SASEGT. V lost 3 bases to trimming and J lost 3 bases, with 12 bases between them. The CDR3 nucleotides read TGTGCCAGCAGTGATGTGGCAGATCGCTACGAGCAGTACGTC. Its translation: CASSDVADRYEQYV.

This clonotype was detected ten times or more. The V gene is TRBV11-2, the J gene TRBJ1-1; no firm D call. Germline CDR1 and CDR2: SGHAT and FQNNGV. The CDR3 extends over 14 amino acids. V was trimmed by 4 bases and J by 2 bases, leaving 11 bases between them. This chain's CDR3 is CASSSTPTNTEAFF. CDR3 nucleotides: TGTGCCAGCAGCTCGACACCGACAAACACTGAAGCTTTCTTT. The entire variable domain, with the rest obtained from reference TRBV11-2 and TRBJ1-1, is as follows: EAGVAQSPRYKIIEKRQSVAFWCNPISGHATLYWYQQILGQGPKLLIQFQNNGVVDDSQLPKDRFSAERLKGVDSTLKIQPAKLEDSAVYLCASSSTPTNTEAFFGQGTRLTVV.

This clonotype was counted many times. The chain is built from TRBV12-3 or TRBV12-4 and TRBJ1-1; possible D gene TRBD1, 5 bases. Between the trimmed V and J ends, which lost 7 bases and 11 bases, there was a span of 14 bases. The CDR3 is made up of 11 amino acids. The CDR3 DNA follows: TGTGCCAGCACCAAGAGGGGCGATGCTTTCTTT. Its protein is CASTKRGDAFF.

The rearrangement joins TRBV12-3 or TRBV12-4 to TRBJ1-2, with D unclear. V was trimmed by 5 bases and J by 7 bases, leaving 14 bases between them. CDR3 length equals 13 residues. The CDR3 coding sequence is TGTGCCAGCAGTCCTCTTCAAGCAGGTGGCTACACCTTC. It encodes CASSPLQAGGYTF.

The chain employs TRBV15 and TRBJ2-5; 8 positions match TRBD1. CDR3 length: 16 residues. The germline gives CDR1 LNHNV, CDR2 YYDKDF (reference sequence). V gave up 5 bases and J gave up 4 bases; unmatched junction bases: 12. CDR3 sequence reads: CATSPRTGREGETQYF. CDR3 nucleotides: TGTGCCACCAGCCCTCGGACAGGGCGTGAGGGAGAGACCCAGTACTTC. The complete variable domain, with remaining parts taken from reference TRBV15 and TRBJ2-5, reads DAMVIQNPRYQVTQFGKPVTLSCSQTLNHNVMYWYQQKSSQAPKLLFHYYDKDFNNEADTPDNFQSRRPNTSFCFLDIRSPGLGDTAMYLCATSPRTGREGETQYFGPGTRLLVL.

This clonotype was seen many times. The gene calls are TRBV19 and TRBJ1-1; D possibly corresponds to TRBD1 (6 bases). Trimming stripped 3 bases from V and 5 bases from J, with 10 bases between. The CDR3 extends over 13 amino acids. From germline, CDR1 is LNHDA and CDR2 SQIVND (reference sequence). The CDR3 nucleotides are TGTGCCAGTAGTATCGTGGGGGCGACTGAAGCTTTCTTT. This gives the protein CASSIVGATEAFF. Drawing the rest from reference TRBV19 and TRBJ1-1, the complete variable domain is DGGITQSPKYLFRKEGQNVTLSCEQNLNHDAMYWYRQDPGQGLRLIYYSQIVNDFQKGDIAEGYSVSREKKESFPLTVTSAQKNPTAFYLCASSIVGATEAFFGQGTRLTVV.